Below, one T cell receptor beta chain is given with its context. Given a much more abundant clone one base away, this may be a read error. The CDR3 end shows no conserved phenylalanine or tryptophan, and so a read error is likely. The data belong to a study of T cells in Graves' hyperthyroidism and ophthalmopathy. Clinical symptoms, serum thyroxine, TRAb, thyroid ultrasound and orbital computed tomography established diagnosis. The CDR3 totals 15 residues. Germline V lookup: CDR1 SQVTM, CDR2 ANQGSEA. V lost 2 bases, J lost 2 bases, and 7 bases stayed unmatched. RNA transcripts yielded amplified TCR beta CDR3 regions. An initial round of RT-PCR targeting the TCR CDR3 relied on the HTBI primer set. TCRdb ran MiXCR on the multiplex PCR reads and lists one entry per CDR3 protein. The data contain around 420,000 distinct CDR3 sequences, around a sixth of them singletons.

The sample consisted of blood. The chain combines TRBV29-1 with TRBJ2-7, with 9 nucleotides matching TRBD1. The receptor comes from a woman younger than 30 with Graves' hyperthyroidism. CDR3 nucleotide sequence: TGCAGCGTTGAAACCCACAGGGGGCTCCCCTACGAGCAGTACCTC. Translating gives CSVETHRGLPYEQYL.